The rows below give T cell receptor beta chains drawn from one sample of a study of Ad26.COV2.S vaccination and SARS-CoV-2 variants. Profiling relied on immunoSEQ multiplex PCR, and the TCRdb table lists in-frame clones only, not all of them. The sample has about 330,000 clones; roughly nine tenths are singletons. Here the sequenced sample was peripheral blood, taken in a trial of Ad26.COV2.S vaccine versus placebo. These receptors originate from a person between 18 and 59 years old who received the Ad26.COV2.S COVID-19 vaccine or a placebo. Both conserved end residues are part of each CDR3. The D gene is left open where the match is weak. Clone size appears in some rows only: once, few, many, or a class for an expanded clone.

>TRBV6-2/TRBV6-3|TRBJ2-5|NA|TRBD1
CASSPPPWTGRETQYF
TGTGCCAGCAGTCCACCGCCCTGGACAGGACGAGAGACCCAGTACTTC
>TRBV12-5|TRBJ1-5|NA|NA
CASGFSGGPNQPQHF
TGTGCTAGTGGTTTTTCCGGGGGGCCGAATCAGCCCCAGCATTTT
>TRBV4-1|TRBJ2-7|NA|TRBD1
CASSQIGQEYEQYF
TGCGCCAGCAGCCAAATCGGACAGGAGTACGAGCAGTACTTC
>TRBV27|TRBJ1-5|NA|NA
CASSWAGLNQPQHF
TGTGCCAGCAGTTGGGCAGGCCTAAATCAGCCCCAGCATTTT
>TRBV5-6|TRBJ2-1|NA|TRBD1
CASSRGQGISYNEQFF
TGTGCCAGCAGCAGAGGACAGGGGATCTCCTACAATGAGCAGTTCTTC
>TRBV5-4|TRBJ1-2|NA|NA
CASSQGPGNYGYTF
TGTGCCAGCAGTCAAGGCCCTGGAAACTATGGCTACACCTTC
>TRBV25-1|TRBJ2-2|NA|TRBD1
CASSGTGGLASTGELFF
TGTGCCAGCAGTGGGACAGGGGGATTGGCGAGCACCGGGGAGCTGTTTTTT
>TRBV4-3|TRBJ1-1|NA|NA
CASRRTEKTALNTEAFF
TGCGCCAGCAGGAGGACCGAAAAGACAGCCCTGAACACTGAAGCTTTCTTT
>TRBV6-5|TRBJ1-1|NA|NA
CASRPGIYTEAFF
TGTGCCAGCCGACCGGGCATCTACACTGAAGCTTTCTTT
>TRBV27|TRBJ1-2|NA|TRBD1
CASSLTRDSLFYGYTF
TGTGCCAGCAGTTTGACCCGGGACAGCCTTTTCTATGGCTACACCTTC
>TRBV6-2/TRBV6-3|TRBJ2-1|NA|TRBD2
CASSSSGGLGGEQFF
TGTGCCAGCAGTTCATCCGGAGGACTAGGTGGTGAGCAGTTCTTC
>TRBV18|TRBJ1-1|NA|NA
CASSIPAGVDTEAFF
TGTGCCAGCTCAATCCCCGCAGGGGTTGACACTGAAGCTTTCTTT
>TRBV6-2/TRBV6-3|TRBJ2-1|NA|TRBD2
CASSYPGLAGGNEQFF
TGTGCCAGCAGTTATCCGGGACTAGCGGGAGGTAATGAGCAGTTCTTC
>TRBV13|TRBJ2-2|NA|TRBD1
CASSKRDRGTGELFF
TGTGCCAGCAGCAAGCGGGACAGGGGCACCGGGGAGCTGTTTTTT
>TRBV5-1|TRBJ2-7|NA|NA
CASSWESSYEQYF
TGCGCCAGCAGCTGGGAAAGCTCCTACGAGCAGTACTTC
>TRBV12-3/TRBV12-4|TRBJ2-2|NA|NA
CASLGQNTGELFF
TGTGCCAGTCTGGGACAGAACACCGGGGAGCTGTTTTTT
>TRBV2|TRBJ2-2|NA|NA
CASSSHQAGRTGELFF
TGTGCCAGCAGCTCGCATCAGGCAGGACGGACCGGGGAGCTGTTTTTT
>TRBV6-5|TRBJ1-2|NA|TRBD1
CASRSDREAWHGYTF
TGTGCCAGCAGATCCGACAGGGAGGCCTGGCATGGCTACACCTTC
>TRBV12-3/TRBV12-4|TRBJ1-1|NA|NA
CASSLSFNPTDF
TGTGCCAGCAGTTTGTCCTTTAACCCTACCGACTTT
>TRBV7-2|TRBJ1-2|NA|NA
CASSLEQPASYTF
TGTGCCAGCAGCTTGGAACAGCCGGCGTCCTACACCTTC
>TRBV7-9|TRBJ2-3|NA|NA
CASSLVFSKTSTDTQYF
TGTGCCAGCAGCTTAGTTTTCAGCAAGACTAGCACAGATACGCAGTATTTT
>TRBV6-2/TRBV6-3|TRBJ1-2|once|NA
CASSFGRQSYGYTF
TGTGCCAGCAGTTTCGGGAGACAAAGCTATGGCTACACCTTC
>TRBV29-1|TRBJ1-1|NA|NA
CSVVVLNTEAFF
TGCAGCGTTGTAGTTTTGAACACTGAAGCTTTCTTT
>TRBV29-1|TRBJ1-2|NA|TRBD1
CSAAGTALRGGYTF
TGCAGCGCCGCGGGGACAGCTCTGCGGGGTGGCTACACCTTC
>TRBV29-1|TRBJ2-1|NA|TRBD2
CSVDPSRGRGDIHEQFF
TGCAGCGTTGATCCCTCCCGGGGGCGGGGGGACATCCATGAGCAGTTCTTC
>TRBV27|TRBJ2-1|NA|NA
CASSSLGIQRDNEQFF
TGTGCCAGCAGTTCACTCGGGATTCAGCGGGACAATGAGCAGTTCTTC
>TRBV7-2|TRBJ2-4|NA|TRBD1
CASRWTGGNIQYF
TGTGCCAGCAGATGGACAGGGGGAAACATTCAGTACTTC
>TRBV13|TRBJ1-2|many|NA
CASSLGLGVIYGYTF
TGTGCCAGCAGCTTAGGTCTGGGGGTGATCTATGGCTACACCTTC
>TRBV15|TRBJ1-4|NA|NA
CATSRGLEKLFF
TGTGCCACCAGCAGAGGTCTCGAAAAACTGTTTTTT
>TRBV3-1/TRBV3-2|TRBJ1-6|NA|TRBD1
CASSPSGGPIYNSPLHF
TGTGCCAGCAGCCCCTCAGGGGGCCCCATCTATAATTCACCCCTCCACTTT
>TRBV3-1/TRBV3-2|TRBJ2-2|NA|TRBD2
CASSLAGGLNTGELFF
TGTGCCAGCAGCCTCGCGGGAGGGCTAAACACCGGGGAGCTGTTTTTT
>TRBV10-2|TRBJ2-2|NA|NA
CASSELNTGELFF
TGCGCCAGCAGTGAACTGAACACCGGGGAGCTGTTTTTT
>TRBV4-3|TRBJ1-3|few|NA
CASSPDSSSGNTIYF
TGCGCCAGCAGCCCGGACAGCTCCTCTGGAAACACCATATATTTT
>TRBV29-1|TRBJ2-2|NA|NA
CSVRKGGIGTGELFF
TGCAGCGTCCGCAAAGGCGGGATAGGCACCGGGGAGCTGTTTTTT
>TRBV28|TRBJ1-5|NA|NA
CASSLPYSNQPQHF
TGTGCCAGCAGTTTACCTTATAGCAATCAGCCCCAGCATTTT
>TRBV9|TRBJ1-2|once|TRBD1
CASSPRPGTGYYGYTF
TGTGCCAGCAGCCCCCGTCCCGGGACAGGGTACTATGGCTACACCTTC
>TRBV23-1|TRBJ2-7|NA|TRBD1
CASTHPGQVGYEQYF
TGCGCCAGCACCCATCCTGGACAGGTCGGATACGAGCAGTACTTC
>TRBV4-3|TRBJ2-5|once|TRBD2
CASSQGPGGPQETQYF
TGCGCCAGCAGCCAAGGACCGGGGGGGCCTCAAGAGACCCAGTACTTC
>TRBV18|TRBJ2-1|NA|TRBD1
CASSPVGQSYNEQFF
TGTGCCAGCTCACCCGTGGGACAGTCCTACAATGAGCAGTTCTTC
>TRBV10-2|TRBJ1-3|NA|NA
CASSESGSSSGNTIYF
TGCGCCAGCAGTGAATCCGGCAGTAGCTCTGGAAACACCATATATTTT
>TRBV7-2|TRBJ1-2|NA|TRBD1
CASSFDSTTGVLYGYTF
TGTGCCAGCAGCTTCGATTCGACCACAGGGGTGTTGTATGGCTACACCTTC
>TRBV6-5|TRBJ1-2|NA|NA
CASSWGSGYTF
TGTGCCAGCAGTTGGGGAAGCGGCTACACCTTC
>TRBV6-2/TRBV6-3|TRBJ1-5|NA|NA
CASSPDGGNQPQHF
TGTGCCAGCAGTCCGGACGGGGGGAATCAGCCCCAGCATTTT
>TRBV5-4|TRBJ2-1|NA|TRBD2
CASSSFSGTFYEQFF
TGTGCCAGCAGCTCATTCAGCGGGACTTTCTATGAGCAGTTCTTC
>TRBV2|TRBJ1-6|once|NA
CASSDRGTDSPLHF
TGTGCCAGCAGTGATAGGGGGACGGATTCACCCCTCCACTTT
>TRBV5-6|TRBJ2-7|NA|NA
CASRPWGSSYEQYF
TGTGCCAGCAGGCCTTGGGGGAGCTCCTACGAGCAGTACTTC
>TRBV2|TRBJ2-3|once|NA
CASSEGLANTDTQYF
TGTGCCAGCAGTGAAGGGCTAGCGAACACAGATACGCAGTATTTT
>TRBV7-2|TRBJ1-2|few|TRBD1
CASSLDPRGLLNGYTF
TGTGCCAGCAGCTTAGATCCCAGGGGGCTTTTGAATGGCTACACCTTC